Following are 7 T cell receptor beta chains from one sample sequenced in a study of T cells in Graves' hyperthyroidism and ophthalmopathy. The CDR3 regions of TCR beta were amplified from RNA transcripts. Initially, a first-round RT-PCR of the TCR CDR3 employed the HTBI primer set. TCRdb re-called the multiplex PCR reads with MiXCR, one entry per CDR3 protein. The table shows 250,000 to 350,000 distinct CDR3 sequences, with about 15% occurring only once. The source material was blood. All receptors derive from an older woman with Graves' ophthalmopathy.

This clonotype has at least ten counts. The rearrangement joins TRBV7-2 to TRBJ2-3; a weak D match, TRBD2 (6 bases). The CDR3 totals 13 residues. CDR1 and CDR2 (germline): SGHTA, FQGNSA. The V end was cut by 6 bases, the J end by 2 bases, with 9 bases between. CDR3 amino acids: CASRSDYTDTQYF. The CDR3 DNA sequence: TGTGCCAGCAGATCGGACTACACAGATACGCAGTATTTT.

This clonotype was picked up one time. The chain joins TRBV20-1 to TRBJ2-7; no clear D. The CDR3 consists of 12 residues. Trimming shortened V by 6 bases and J by 4 bases, and 13 bases separated the two germline ends. Germline CDR1 and CDR2: DFQATT and SNEGSKA (reference sequence). CDR3: CSAGTFWYEQYF. As DNA, the CDR3 is TGCAGTGCGGGAACGTTTTGGTACGAGCAGTACTTC.

This clonotype has a handful of counts. The rearrangement joins TRBV9 to TRBJ1-1; D is unclear. Trimming removed 2 bases at V and 0 bases at J, with 8 bases between. This CDR3 is 14 amino acids long. CDR1 and CDR2 from the germline V gene are SGDLS and YYNGEE. In DNA form, the CDR3 reads TGTGCCAGCAGCGTGTCGCAGATGAACACTGAAGCTTTCTTT. Protein product: CASSVSQMNTEAFF.

This clonotype was recorded once. V usage is TRBV20-1 and J usage is TRBJ2-3; TRBD2 matches 7 bases. V shed 3 bases, J shed 3 bases, and the junction held 3 bases outside the gene matches. This CDR3 spans 13 amino acids. Germline V gene lookup returns CDR1 DFQATT and CDR2 SNEGSKA (reference sequence). CDR3 nucleotide sequence: TGCAGTGCTAGCTTCGGGGGGACAGATACGCAGTATTTT. This sequence encodes CSASFGGTDTQYF.

This clonotype occurred many times. The chain joins TRBV30 to TRBJ1-5; D is undetermined. Trimming cost V 6 bases and J 2 bases, with 11 bases left between them. Germline CDR1 reads GTSNPN; CDR2 reads SVGIG (reference sequence). CDR3 length: 13 residues. CDR3 DNA: TGTGCCTGCGGGCGGTTGGGCAATCAGCCCCAGCATTTT. Translation gives CACGRLGNQPQHF.

This clonotype was counted ten times or more. The CDR3 region has the DNA TGTGCCAGCAGCGCGGGACAAGACTACGAGCAGTACTTC. Translation gives CASSAGQDYEQYF. This chain joins TRBV7-2 and TRBJ2-7; D is possibly TRBD1 or TRBD2 (6 bases each). There are 13 residues in the CDR3. Germline V CDR1 and CDR2: SGHTA, FQGNSA. The germline V and J ends were trimmed by 5 bases and 3 bases, with 11 bases remaining between them. Drawing the rest from reference TRBV7-2 and TRBJ2-7, the complete variable domain is GAGVSQSPSNKVTEKGKDVELRCDPISGHTALYWYRQSLGQGLEFLIYFQGNSAPDKSGLPSDRFSAERTGGSVSTLTIQRTQQEDSAVYLCASSAGQDYEQYFGPGTRLTVT.

This clonotype came up many times. V gene TRBV20-1 combines with J gene TRBJ1-1, with D maybe TRBD1 (6 bases). Germline CDR1 and CDR2: DFQATT and SNEGSKA (reference sequence). V lost 5 bases to trimming and J lost 0 bases, with 13 bases between them. The CDR3 consists of 14 residues. The DNA for the CDR3 is TGCAGTGCTTGGACAGTGGGACTGAACACTGAAGCTTTCTTT. Protein product: CSAWTVGLNTEAFF.